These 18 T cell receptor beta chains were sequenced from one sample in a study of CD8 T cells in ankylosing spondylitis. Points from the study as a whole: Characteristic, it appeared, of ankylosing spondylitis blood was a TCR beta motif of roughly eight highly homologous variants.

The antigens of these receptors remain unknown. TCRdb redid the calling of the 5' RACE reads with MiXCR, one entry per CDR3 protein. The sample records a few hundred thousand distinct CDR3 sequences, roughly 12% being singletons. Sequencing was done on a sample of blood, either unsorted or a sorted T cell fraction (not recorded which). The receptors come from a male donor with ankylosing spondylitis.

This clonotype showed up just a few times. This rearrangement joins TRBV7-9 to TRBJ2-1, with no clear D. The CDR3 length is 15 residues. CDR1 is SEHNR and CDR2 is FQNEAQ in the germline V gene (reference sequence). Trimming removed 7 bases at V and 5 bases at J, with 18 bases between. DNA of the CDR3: TGTGCCAGCACCCTCGCGGTGGTCTTTAACAATGAGCAGTTCTTC. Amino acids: CASTLAVVFNNEQFF.

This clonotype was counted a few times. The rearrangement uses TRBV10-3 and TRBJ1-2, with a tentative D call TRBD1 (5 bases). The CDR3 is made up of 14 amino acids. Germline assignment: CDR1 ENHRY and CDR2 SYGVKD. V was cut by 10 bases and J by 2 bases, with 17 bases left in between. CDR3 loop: CATVGQGENYGYTF. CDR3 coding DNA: TGTGCCACCGTTGGCCAGGGTGAAAACTATGGCTACACCTTC.

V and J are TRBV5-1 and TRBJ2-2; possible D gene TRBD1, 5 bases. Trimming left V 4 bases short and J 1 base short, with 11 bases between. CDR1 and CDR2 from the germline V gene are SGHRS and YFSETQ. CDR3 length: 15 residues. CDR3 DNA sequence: TGCGCCAGCAGCACCTCAGGGATGAACACCGGGGAGCTGTTTTTT. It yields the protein CASSTSGMNTGELFF.

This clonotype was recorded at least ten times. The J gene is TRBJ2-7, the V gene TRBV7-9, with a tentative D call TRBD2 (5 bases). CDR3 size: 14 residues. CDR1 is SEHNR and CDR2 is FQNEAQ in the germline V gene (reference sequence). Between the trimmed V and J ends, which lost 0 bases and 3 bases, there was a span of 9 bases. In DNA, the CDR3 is TGTGCCAGCAGCTTAGCGGGAGTGGTCTACGAGCAGTACGTC. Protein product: CASSLAGVVYEQYV.

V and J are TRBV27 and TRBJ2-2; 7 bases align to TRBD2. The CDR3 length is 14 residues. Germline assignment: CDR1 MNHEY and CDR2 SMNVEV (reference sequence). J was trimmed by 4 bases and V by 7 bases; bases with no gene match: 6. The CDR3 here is CASNSGASTGELFF. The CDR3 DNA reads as TGTGCCAGCAACAGCGGGGCCTCCACCGGGGAGCTGTTTTTT.

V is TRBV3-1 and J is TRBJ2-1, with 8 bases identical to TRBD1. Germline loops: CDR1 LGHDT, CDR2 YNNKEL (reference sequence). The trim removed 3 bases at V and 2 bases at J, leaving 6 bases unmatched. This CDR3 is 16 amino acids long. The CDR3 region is CASSQTPGQAYNEQFF. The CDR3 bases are TGTGCCAGCAGCCAGACACCGGGACAGGCCTACAATGAGCAGTTCTTC.

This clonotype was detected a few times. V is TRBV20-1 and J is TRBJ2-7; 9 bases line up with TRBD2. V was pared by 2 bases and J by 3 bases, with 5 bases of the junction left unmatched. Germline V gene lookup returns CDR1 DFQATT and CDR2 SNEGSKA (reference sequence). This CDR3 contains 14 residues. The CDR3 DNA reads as TGCAGTGCTAGACACCTGACTAGCGGCTACGAGCAGTACGTC. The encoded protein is CSARHLTSGYEQYV.

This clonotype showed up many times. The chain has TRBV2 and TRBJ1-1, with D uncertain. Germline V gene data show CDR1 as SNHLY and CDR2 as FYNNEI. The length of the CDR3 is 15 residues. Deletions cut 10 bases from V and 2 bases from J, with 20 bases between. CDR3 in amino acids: CAMTTTVFGNTEAFF. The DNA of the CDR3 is TGTGCCATGACGACAACTGTGTTCGGTAACACTGAAGCTTTCTTT.

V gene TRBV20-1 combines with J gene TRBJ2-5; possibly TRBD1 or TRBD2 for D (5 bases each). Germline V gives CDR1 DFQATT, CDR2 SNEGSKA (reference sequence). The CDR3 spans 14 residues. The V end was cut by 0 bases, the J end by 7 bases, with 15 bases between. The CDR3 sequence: CSARDTETEGTQYF. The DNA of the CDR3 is TGCAGTGCTAGAGATACCGAGACAGAGGGGACCCAGTACTTC.

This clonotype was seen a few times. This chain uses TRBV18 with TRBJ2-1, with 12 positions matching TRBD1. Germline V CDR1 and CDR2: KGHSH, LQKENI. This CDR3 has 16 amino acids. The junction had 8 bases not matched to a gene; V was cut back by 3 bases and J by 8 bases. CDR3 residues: CASSPGDRGRWDEQFF. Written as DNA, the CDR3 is TGTGCCAGCTCACCCGGGGACAGGGGGCGCTGGGATGAGCAGTTCTTC.

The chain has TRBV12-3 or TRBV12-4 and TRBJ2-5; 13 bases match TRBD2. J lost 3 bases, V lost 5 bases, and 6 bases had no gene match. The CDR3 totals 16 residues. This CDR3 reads CASSPPGLAGKETQYF. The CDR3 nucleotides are TGTGCCAGCAGTCCACCGGGACTAGCGGGAAAAGAGACCCAGTACTTC.

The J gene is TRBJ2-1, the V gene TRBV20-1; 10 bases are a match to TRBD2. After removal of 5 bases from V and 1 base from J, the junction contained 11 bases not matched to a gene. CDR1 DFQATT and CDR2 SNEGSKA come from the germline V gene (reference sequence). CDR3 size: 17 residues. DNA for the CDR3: TGCAGTGCTGAGGGTAGCGGGAGGCCGGGGTCCTACAATGAGCAGTTCTTC. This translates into CSAEGSGRPGSYNEQFF.

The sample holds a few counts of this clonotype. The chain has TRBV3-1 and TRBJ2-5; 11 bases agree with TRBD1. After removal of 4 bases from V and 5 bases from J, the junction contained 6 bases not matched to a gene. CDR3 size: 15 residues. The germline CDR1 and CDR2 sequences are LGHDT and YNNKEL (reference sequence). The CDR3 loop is CASSLRTGGSETQYF. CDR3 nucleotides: TGTGCCAGCAGCCTACGGACAGGGGGCTCGGAGACCCAGTACTTC.

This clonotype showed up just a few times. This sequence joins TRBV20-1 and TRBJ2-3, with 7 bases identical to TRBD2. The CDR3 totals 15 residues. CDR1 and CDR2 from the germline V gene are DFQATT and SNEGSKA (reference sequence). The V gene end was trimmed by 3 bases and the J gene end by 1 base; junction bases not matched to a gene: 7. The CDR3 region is CSARSPSGGTDTQYF. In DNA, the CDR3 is TGCAGTGCTAGGTCACCTAGCGGCGGCACAGATACGCAGTATTTT.

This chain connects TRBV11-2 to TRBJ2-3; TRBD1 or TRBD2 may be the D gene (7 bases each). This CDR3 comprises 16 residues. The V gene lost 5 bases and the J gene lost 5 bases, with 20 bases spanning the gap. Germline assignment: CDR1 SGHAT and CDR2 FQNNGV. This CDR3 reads CASSPPAGQRRDTQYF. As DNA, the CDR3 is TGTGCCAGCAGCCCCCCAGCGGGACAGAGGAGAGATACGCAGTATTTT.

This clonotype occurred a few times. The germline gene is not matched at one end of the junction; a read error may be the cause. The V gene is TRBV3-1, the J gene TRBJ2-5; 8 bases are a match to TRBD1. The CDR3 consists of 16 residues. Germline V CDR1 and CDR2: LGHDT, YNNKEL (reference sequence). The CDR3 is CVSSHVLGQGGETQYF. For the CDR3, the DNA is TGTGTCAGCAGCCATGTTCTCGGACAGGGTGGGGAGACCCAGTACTTC.

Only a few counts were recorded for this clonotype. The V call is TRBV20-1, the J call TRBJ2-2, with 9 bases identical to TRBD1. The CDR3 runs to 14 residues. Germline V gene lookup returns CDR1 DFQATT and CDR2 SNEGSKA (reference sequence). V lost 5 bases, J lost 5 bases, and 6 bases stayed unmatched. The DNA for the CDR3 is TGCAGTGCTCGGGACAGGGATGGGACCGGGGAGCTGTTTTTT. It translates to CSARDRDGTGELFF.

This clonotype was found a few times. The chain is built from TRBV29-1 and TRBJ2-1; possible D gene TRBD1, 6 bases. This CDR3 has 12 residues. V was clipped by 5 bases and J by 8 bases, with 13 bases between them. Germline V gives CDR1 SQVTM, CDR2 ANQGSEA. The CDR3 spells CSVMQGRYEQFF. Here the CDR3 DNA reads TGCAGCGTTATGCAGGGGCGGTATGAGCAGTTCTTC.